Presented here are 14 T cell receptor beta chains from one specimen sequenced in a study of cytomegalovirus exposure and HLA in healthy donors. The PCR made use of 60 Vbeta and 13 Jbeta primers. TCRdb keeps only in-frame clones here, not all; method: immunoSEQ multiplex PCR. The sample holds 150,000 to 200,000 clones; 77% are singletons and the top ten take about 1.4%. Sequenced sample: PBMCs. Receptors were obtained from a woman in her twenties or thirties in good health and CMV-seropositive.

V gene TRBV27 combines with J gene TRBJ2-7; 8 bases match TRBD2. There are 14 residues in the CDR3. Germline CDR1 and CDR2: MNHEY and SMNVEV (reference sequence). V lost 6 bases, J lost 0 bases, and 4 bases stayed unmatched. The CDR3 region has the DNA TGTGCCAGCAGGGTACGGGAGGGCTCCTACGAGCAGTACTTC. Its protein product is CASRVREGSYEQYF.

The gene calls are TRBV28 and TRBJ2-3, with 10 positions matching TRBD2. CDR1 MDHEN and CDR2 SYDVKM come from the germline V gene. V lost 1 base and J lost 8; bases outside the gene matches: 6. This CDR3 has 15 residues. CDR3 nucleotide sequence: TGTGCCAGCAGTTTATCTAGCGGGGGTGATACTACGCAGTATTTT. Translated: CASSLSSGGDTTQYF.

The rearrangement links TRBV2 to TRBJ1-4; TRBD1 matches 9 bases. Germline values: CDR1 SNHLY, CDR2 FYNNEI. The CDR3 has 13 amino acids. Trimming at V came to 11 bases and at J to 6 bases, leaving 7 bases not matched to a gene. CDR3 bases: TGTGCCGGTTCCGGGACAGGGCATGAAAAACTGTTTTTT. It yields the protein CAGSGTGHEKLFF.

This sequence joins TRBV6-5 and TRBJ1-2; no clear D gene. Germline V gene sequence: CDR1 MNHEY, CDR2 SVGAGI. V lost 6 bases, J lost 1 base, and 9 bases lay in between. The CDR3 runs to 13 residues. As DNA, the CDR3 is TGTGCCAGCAGAAACAGCTTTAACTATGGCTACACCTTC. Translating it yields CASRNSFNYGYTF.

The V gene is TRBV5-1, the J gene TRBJ1-1; unclear D gene. This CDR3 spans 12 amino acids. Germline assignment: CDR1 SGHRS and CDR2 YFSETQ. Trimming took 4 bases from V and 6 from J, leaving 10 bases between them. The CDR3 nucleotides are TGCGCCAGCAGCCTAGGGAGCTCTGAAGCTTTCTTT. Residues: CASSLGSSEAFF. The whole variable domain, remainder taken from reference TRBV5-1 and TRBJ1-1, is KAGVTQTPRYLIKTRGQQVTLSCSPISGHRSVSWYQQTPGQGLQFLFEYFSETQRNKGNFPGRFSGRQFSNSRSEMNVSTLELGDSALYLCASSLGSSEAFFGQGTRLTVV.

The V call is TRBV10-1, the J call TRBJ1-2; the D is unclear. Germline V gene sequence: CDR1 WNHNN, CDR2 SYGVQD (reference sequence). The CDR3 spans 15 residues. The V end lost 5 bases, the J end lost 2 bases, and 15 bases lay between the germline ends. CDR3 in amino acids: CASSCGRVRNYGYTF. CDR3 in DNA: TGCGCCAGCAGTTGCGGGAGGGTAAGGAACTATGGCTACACCTTC.

The CDR3 loop reads CASSSQGRGTEAFF. The CDR3 DNA is TGCGCCAGCAGCTCACAGGGACGCGGCACTGAAGCTTTCTTT. The chain joins TRBV5-1 to TRBJ1-1; D is perhaps TRBD1 (6 bases). This CDR3 spans 14 amino acids. Germline V gene sequence: CDR1 SGHRS, CDR2 YFSETQ. The V gene lost 3 bases and the J gene lost 4 bases, with 13 bases spanning the gap.

This clone was picked up one time. V gene TRBV6-5 combines with J gene TRBJ2-3; D is unresolved. This CDR3 comprises 15 residues. The germline CDR1 and CDR2 sequences are MNHEY and SVGAGI. The V gene lost 2 bases and the J gene lost 0 bases, with 9 bases spanning the gap. The CDR3 loop is CASSYSRSSTDTQYF. The CDR3 DNA sequence: TGTGCCAGCAGTTACAGTCGGTCTAGCACAGATACGCAGTATTTT.

This rearrangement joins TRBV6-5 to TRBJ1-1, with TRBD1 matching 8 bases. V shed 5 bases, J shed 0 bases, and the junction held 2 bases outside the gene matches. From germline, CDR1 is MNHEY and CDR2 SVGAGI. The CDR3 has 14 amino acids. Written as DNA, the CDR3 is TGTGCCAGCAGTCGGGACAGGCTGAACACTGAAGCTTTCTTT. Translating it yields CASSRDRLNTEAFF.

V usage is TRBV4-2 and J usage is TRBJ1-6; 12 nucleotides align to TRBD1. This CDR3 has 17 amino acids. V lost 0 bases and J lost 7; bases outside the gene matches: 4. CDR1 is LGHNA and CDR2 is YNFKEQ in the germline V gene. The CDR3 sequence is CASSQDRGQGANSPLHF. CDR3 DNA: TGTGCCAGCAGCCAAGATCGGGGACAGGGGGCCAATTCACCCCTCCACTTT.

The CDR3 sequence is CAISDRSNYGYTF. In DNA, the CDR3 is TGTGCCATCTCGGACAGGTCTAACTATGGCTACACCTTC. The chain joins TRBV19 to TRBJ1-2; 7 nucleotides agree with TRBD1. With 10 bases clipped from V and 0 bases from J, the junction kept 5 bases outside the gene matches. The CDR3 runs 13 residues. The germline V gene has CDR1 LNHDA and CDR2 SQIVND (reference sequence).

The chain employs TRBV19 and TRBJ1-5; the D gene is possibly TRBD1 (5 bases). Looked up from germline, CDR1 is LNHDA and CDR2 is SQIVND (reference sequence). The CDR3 runs to 14 residues. V dropped 7 bases and J dropped 3 bases, with 13 bases sitting between them. CDR3 loop: CASMKTVTNQPQHF. CDR3 coding DNA: TGTGCCAGTATGAAGACAGTAACCAATCAGCCCCAGCATTTT.

This clone was counted a few times. The chain is built from TRBV5-6 and TRBJ2-5, with TRBD1 matching over 7 bases. Germline assignment: CDR1 SGHDT and CDR2 YYEEEE. The J segment lost 1 base and the V segment lost 2 bases, leaving 5 bases of the junction unmatched. The length of the CDR3 is 15 residues. CDR3 nucleotide sequence: TGTGCCAGCAGCTTAGTGGACAGGAGCCAAGAGACCCAGTACTTC. It specifies CASSLVDRSQETQYF.

CDR3 residues: CASSRVSRGSTYEQYF. The DNA of the CDR3 is TGTGCCAGCAGCCGCGTCAGCAGGGGCTCAACCTACGAGCAGTACTTC. The rearrangement links TRBV14 to TRBJ2-7, with D possibly TRBD1 on 6 matching bases. V lost 4 bases to trimming and J lost 2 bases, with 18 bases between them. From germline, CDR1 is SGHDN and CDR2 FVKESK. This CDR3 contains 16 residues.